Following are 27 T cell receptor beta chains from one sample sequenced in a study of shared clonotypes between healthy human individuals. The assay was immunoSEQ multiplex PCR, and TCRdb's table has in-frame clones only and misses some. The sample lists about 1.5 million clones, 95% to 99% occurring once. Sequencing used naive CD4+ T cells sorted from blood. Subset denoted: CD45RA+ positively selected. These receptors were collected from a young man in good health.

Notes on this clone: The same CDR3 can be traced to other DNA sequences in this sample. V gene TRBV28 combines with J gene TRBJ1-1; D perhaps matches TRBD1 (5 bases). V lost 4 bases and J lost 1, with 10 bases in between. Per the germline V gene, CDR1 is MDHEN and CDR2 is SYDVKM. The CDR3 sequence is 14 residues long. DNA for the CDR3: TGTGCCAGCAGTTCGTCAGGGCAGAACACTGAAGCTTTCTTT. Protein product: CASSSSGQNTEAFF. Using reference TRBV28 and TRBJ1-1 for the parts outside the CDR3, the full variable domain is DVKVTQSSRYLVKRTGEKVFLECVQDMDHENMFWYRQDPGLGLRLIYFSYDVKMKEKGDIPEGYSVSREKKERFSLILESASTNQTSMYLCASSSSGQNTEAFFGQGTRLTVV.

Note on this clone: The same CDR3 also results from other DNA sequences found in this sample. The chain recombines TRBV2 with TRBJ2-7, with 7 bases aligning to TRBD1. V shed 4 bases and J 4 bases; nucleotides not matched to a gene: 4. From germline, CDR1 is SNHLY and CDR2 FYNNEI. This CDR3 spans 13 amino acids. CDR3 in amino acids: CASSADRTYEQYF. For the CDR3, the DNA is TGTGCCAGCAGTGCGGACAGGACTTACGAGCAGTACTTC. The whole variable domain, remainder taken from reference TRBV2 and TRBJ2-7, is EPEVTQTPSHQVTQMGQEVILRCVPISNHLYFYWYRQILGQKVEFLVSFYNNEISEKSEIFDDQFSVERPDGSNFTLKIRSTKLEDSAMYFCASSADRTYEQYFGPGTRLTVT.

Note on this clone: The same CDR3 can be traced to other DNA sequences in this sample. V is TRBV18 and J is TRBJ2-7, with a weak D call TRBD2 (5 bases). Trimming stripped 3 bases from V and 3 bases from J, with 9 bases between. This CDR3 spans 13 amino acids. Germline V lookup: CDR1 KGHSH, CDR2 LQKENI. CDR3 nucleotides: TGTGCCAGCTCACCGACCGGGGACTACGAGCAGTACTTC. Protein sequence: CASSPTGDYEQYF.

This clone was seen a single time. In nucleotides, the CDR3 is TGTGCCAGCAGTAAGGGACAGCTGAAACAAAATGAAAAACTGTTTTTT. Protein product: CASSKGQLKQNEKLFF. This rearrangement joins TRBV6-6 to TRBJ1-4; 7 bases fit TRBD1. Germline V gives CDR1 MNHNY, CDR2 SVGAGI (reference sequence). This CDR3 is built from 16 residues. V was pared by 5 bases and J by 5 bases, with 11 bases of the junction left unmatched.

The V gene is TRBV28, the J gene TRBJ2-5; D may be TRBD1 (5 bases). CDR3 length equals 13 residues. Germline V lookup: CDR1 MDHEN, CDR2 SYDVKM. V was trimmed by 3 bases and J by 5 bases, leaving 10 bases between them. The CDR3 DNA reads TGTGCCAGCAGTTTCGGCAGGGCGGAGACCCAGTACTTC. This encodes CASSFGRAETQYF.

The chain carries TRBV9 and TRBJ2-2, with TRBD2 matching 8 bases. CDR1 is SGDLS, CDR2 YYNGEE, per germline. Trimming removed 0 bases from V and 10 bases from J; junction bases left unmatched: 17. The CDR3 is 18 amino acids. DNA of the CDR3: TGTGCCAGCAGCGTAGTTGGGGTGGCGGCGGGAGGAGAATTGGAGCTGTTTTTT. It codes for CASSVVGVAAGGELELFF.

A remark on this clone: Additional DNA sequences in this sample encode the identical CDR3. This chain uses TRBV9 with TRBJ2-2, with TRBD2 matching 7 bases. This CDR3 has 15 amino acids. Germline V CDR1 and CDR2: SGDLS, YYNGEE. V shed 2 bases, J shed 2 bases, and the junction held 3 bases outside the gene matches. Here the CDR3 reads CASSVTSANTGELFF. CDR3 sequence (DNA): TGTGCCAGCAGCGTCACTAGCGCAAACACCGGGGAGCTGTTTTTT.

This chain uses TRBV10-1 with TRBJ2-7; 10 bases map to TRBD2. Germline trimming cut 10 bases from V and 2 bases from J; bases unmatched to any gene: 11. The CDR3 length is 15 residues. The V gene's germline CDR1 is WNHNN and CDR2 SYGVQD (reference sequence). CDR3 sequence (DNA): TGCGCCACACAAGCGCAAGCGGGAGGGACCTACGAGCAGTACTTC. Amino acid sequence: CATQAQAGGTYEQYF.

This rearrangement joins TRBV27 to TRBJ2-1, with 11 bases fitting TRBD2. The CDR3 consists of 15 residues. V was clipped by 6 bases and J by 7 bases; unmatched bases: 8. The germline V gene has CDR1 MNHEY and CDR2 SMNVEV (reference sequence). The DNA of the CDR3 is TGTGCCAGCAGCGCCGGGACTAGCGGATCTAATGAGCAGTTCTTC. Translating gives CASSAGTSGSNEQFF.

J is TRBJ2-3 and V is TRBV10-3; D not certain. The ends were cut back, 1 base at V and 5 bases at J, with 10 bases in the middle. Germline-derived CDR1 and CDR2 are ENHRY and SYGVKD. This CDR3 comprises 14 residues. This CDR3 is CAISELMVGDTQYF. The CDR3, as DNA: TGTGCCATCAGTGAGTTAATGGTGGGAGATACGCAGTATTTT.

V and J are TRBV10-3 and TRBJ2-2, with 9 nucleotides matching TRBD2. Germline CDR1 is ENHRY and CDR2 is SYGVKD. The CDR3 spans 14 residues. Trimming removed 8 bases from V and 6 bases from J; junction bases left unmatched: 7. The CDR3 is CAIGGTSHSGELFF. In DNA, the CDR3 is TGTGCCATCGGGGGGACTAGCCACTCCGGGGAGCTGTTTTTT.

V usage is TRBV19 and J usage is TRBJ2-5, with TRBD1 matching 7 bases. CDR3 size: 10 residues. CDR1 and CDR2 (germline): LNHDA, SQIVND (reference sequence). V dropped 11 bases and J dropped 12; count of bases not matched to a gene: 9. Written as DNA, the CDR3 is TGTGCCTCTAAGGGGGCTCTGGAGTACTTC. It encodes CASKGALEYF.

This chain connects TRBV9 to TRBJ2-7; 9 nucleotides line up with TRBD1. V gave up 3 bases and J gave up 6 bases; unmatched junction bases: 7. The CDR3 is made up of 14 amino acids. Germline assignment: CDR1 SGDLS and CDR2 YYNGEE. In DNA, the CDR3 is TGTGCCAGCAGCGCACAGGGGGCGCGTCGCGAGCAGTACTTC. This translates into CASSAQGARREQYF.

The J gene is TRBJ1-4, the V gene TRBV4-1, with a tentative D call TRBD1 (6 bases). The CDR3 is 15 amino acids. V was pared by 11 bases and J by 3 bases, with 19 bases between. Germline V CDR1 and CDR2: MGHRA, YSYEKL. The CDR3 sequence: CAAQGVRGPNEKLFF. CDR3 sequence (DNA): TGCGCCGCACAAGGGGTCAGGGGTCCTAATGAAAAACTGTTTTTT.

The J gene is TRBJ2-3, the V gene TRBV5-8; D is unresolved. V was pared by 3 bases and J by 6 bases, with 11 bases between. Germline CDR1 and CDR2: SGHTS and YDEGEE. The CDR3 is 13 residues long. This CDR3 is CASSSRSLDTQYF. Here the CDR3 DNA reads TGTGCCAGCAGCTCTCGGTCCTTGGATACGCAGTATTTT.

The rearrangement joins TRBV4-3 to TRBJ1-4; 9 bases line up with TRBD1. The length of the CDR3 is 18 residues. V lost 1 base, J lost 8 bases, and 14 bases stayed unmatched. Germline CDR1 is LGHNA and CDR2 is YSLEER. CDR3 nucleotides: TGCGCCAGCAGCCAAGGAACTACACGGGGACAGGGAGGGGAAAAACTGTTTTTT. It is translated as CASSQGTTRGQGGEKLFF.

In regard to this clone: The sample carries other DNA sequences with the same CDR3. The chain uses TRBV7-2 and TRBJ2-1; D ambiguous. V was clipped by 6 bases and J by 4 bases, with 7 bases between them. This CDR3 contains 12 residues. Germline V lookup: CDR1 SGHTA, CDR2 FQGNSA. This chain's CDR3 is CASSSYYNEQFF. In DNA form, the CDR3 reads TGTGCCAGCAGTTCCTATTACAATGAGCAGTTCTTC.

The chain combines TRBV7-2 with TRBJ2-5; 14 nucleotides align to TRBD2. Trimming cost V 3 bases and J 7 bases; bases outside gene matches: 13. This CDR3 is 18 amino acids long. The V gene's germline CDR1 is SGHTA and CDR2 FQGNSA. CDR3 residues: CASSFTRLAGGIHGTQYF. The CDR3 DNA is TGTGCCAGCAGCTTTACCCGACTAGCGGGGGGGATTCACGGGACCCAGTACTTC.

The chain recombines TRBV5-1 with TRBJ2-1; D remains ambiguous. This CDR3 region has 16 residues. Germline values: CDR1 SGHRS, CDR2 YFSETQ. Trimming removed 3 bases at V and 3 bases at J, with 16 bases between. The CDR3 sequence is CASSSAESARYNEQFF. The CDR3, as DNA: TGCGCCAGCAGCTCCGCTGAGTCGGCCCGCTACAATGAGCAGTTCTTC.

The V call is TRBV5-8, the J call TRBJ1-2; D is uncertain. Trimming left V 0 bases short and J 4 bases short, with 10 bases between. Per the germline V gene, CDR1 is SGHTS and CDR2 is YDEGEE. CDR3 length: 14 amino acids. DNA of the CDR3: TGTGCCAGCAGCTTGGTAGCTAAGATCTATGGCTACACCTTC. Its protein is CASSLVAKIYGYTF.

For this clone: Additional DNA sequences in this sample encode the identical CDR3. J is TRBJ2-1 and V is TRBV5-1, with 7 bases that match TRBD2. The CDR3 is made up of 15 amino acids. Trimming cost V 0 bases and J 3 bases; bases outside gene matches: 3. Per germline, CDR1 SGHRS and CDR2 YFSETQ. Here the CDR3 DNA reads TGCGCCAGCAGCTTGGCCGCGGGAGTCTACAATGAGCAGTTCTTC. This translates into CASSLAAGVYNEQFF.

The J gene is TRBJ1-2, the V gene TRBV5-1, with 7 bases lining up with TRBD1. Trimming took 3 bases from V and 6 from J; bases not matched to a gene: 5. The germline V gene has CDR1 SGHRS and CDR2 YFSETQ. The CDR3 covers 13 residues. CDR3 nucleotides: TGCGCCAGCAGCTGGACAGGCGGGGATGGCTACACCTTC. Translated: CASSWTGGDGYTF.

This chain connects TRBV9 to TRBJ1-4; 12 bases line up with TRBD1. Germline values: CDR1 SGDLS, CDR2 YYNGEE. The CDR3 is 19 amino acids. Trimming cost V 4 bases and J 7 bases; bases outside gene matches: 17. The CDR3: CASSTTVGGQGALIEKLFF. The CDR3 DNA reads TGTGCCAGCAGCACGACGGTTGGGGGACAGGGGGCGTTGATTGAAAAACTGTTTTTT.

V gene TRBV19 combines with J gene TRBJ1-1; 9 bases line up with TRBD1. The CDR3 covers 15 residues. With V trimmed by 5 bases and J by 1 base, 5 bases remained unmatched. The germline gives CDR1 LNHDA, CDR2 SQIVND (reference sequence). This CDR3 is CASSLRDRENTEAFF. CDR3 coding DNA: TGTGCCAGTAGTTTAAGGGACAGGGAGAACACTGAAGCTTTCTTT.

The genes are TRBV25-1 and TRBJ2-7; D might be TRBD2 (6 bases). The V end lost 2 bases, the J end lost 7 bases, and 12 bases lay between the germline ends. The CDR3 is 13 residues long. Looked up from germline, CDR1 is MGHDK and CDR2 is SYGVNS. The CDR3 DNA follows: TGTGCCAGCAGTGAAAGCGGCCGGGGGGAGCAGTACTTC. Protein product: CASSESGRGEQYF.

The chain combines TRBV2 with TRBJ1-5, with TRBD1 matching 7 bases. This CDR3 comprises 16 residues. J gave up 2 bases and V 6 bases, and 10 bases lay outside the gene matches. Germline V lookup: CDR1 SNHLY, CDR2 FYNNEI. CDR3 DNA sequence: TGTGCCAGCAGGGGGACAGCCGTAGGGGGCAATCAGCCCCAGCATTTT. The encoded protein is CASRGTAVGGNQPQHF.

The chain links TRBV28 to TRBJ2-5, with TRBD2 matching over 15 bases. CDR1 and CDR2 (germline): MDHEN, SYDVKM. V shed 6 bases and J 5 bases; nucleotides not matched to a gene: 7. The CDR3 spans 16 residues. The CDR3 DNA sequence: TGTGCCAGCAGCGAACTCGGGACTAGCGGGAGGGAGACCCAGTACTTC. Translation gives CASSELGTSGRETQYF. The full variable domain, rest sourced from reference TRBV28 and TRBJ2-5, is DVKVTQSSRYLVKRTGEKVFLECVQDMDHENMFWYRQDPGLGLRLIYFSYDVKMKEKGDIPEGYSVSREKKERFSLILESASTNQTSMYLCASSELGTSGRETQYFGPGTRLLVL.